These 21 T cell receptor beta chains were all obtained from the same sample, sequenced in a study of blood T cell repertoires in COVID-19. The assay was immunoSEQ multiplex PCR, and TCRdb's table has in-frame clones only and misses some. The repertoire consists of about 110,000 clones, with over 80% occurring once and the leading ten covering 4% to 4.5%. The sequencing sample was made of peripheral blood. Source of these receptors: a woman between 70 and 85 years old with acute or convalescent COVID-19.

The rearrangement links TRBV5-1 to TRBJ2-7; 9 bases align to TRBD1. Germline CDR1 and CDR2: SGHRS and YFSETQ. The CDR3 extends over 14 amino acids. V shed 3 bases and J 2 bases; nucleotides not matched to a gene: 3. The CDR3 is CASSSTGGPYEQYF. The CDR3 DNA reads as TGCGCCAGCAGCTCGACAGGGGGACCCTACGAGCAGTACTTC.

The chain combines TRBV7-2 with TRBJ1-5, with 8 bases that match TRBD1. The CDR3 sequence is 16 residues long. In germline, CDR1 is SGHTA, CDR2 FQGNSA. V lost 1 base to trimming and J lost 7 bases; unmatched junction nucleotides: 9. The CDR3 here is CASSLGDRGRGQPQHF. The DNA of the CDR3 is TGTGCCAGCAGCTTAGGAGACAGGGGCCGGGGACAGCCCCAGCATTTT.

J is TRBJ2-5 and V is TRBV10-3; 16 nucleotides align to TRBD2. V lost 10 bases, J lost 5 bases, and 16 bases stayed unmatched. The CDR3 is 18 amino acids. The germline V gene has CDR1 ENHRY and CDR2 SYGVKD. The CDR3 sequence: CATKALGTSGGARETQYF. The CDR3 region has the DNA TGTGCCACCAAGGCCCTCGGGACTAGCGGGGGGGCGAGGGAGACCCAGTACTTC.

This clone turned up a few times. The chain has TRBV27 and TRBJ1-1, with D unresolved. The CDR3 loop spans 15 amino acids. Trimming removed 6 bases from V and 10 bases from J, with 24 bases in between. Germline CDR1 MNHEY, CDR2 SMNVEV (reference sequence). The CDR3 DNA reads TGTGCCAGCAGCCCCTGGGTCACTGCAGGTCCTGGAGCTTTCTTT. Residues: CASSPWVTAGPGAFF.

This chain joins TRBV6-5 and TRBJ2-3, with TRBD2 as a possible D gene (7 bases). Germline CDR1 MNHEY, CDR2 SVGAGI. V gave up 6 bases and J gave up 6 bases, with 16 bases separating them. The CDR3 runs to 14 residues. This chain's CDR3 is CASSGEGRGDTQYF. As DNA, the CDR3 is TGTGCCAGCAGCGGCGAGGGGAGGGGGGATACGCAGTATTTT.

V and J are TRBV28 and TRBJ1-4, with TRBD1 matching 9 bases. The ends lost 7 bases at V and 8 bases at J; junction bases unmatched: 8. The V gene's germline CDR1 is MDHEN and CDR2 SYDVKM. The CDR3 has 14 amino acids. The CDR3 nucleotides read TGTGCCAGCACCTCCCGGGGGACAGGGGAAAAACTGTTTTTT. The encoded protein is CASTSRGTGEKLFF.

V usage is TRBV3-1 (or the pseudogene TRBV3-2) and J usage is TRBJ2-5; 11 nucleotides align to TRBD2. With 3 bases clipped from V and 2 bases from J, the junction kept 2 bases outside the gene matches. Germline V gene lookup returns CDR1 LGHDT and CDR2 YNNKEL (reference sequence). The CDR3 spans 15 residues. CDR3 coding DNA: TGTGCCAGCAGCCAGTGGACTAGCGGGCAAGAGACCCAGTACTTC. The encoded protein is CASSQWTSGQETQYF.

The DNA for the CDR3 is TGTGCCAGCAGCCAAGACTTGGGGCGCGGCGGGAACACCGGGGAGCTGTTTTTT. Translation: CASSQDLGRGGNTGELFF. The genes are TRBV3-1 (or the pseudogene TRBV3-2) and TRBJ2-2, with D possibly TRBD1 on 5 matching bases. The CDR3 runs 18 residues. Germline CDR1 LGHDT, CDR2 YNNKEL (reference sequence). V shed 0 bases and J shed 1 base, with 15 bases lying between them.

V and J are TRBV10-1 and TRBJ2-1, with 11 bases matching TRBD2. Germline V gives CDR1 WNHNN, CDR2 SYGVQD (reference sequence). The CDR3 is 15 amino acids. Trimming took 6 bases from V and 6 from J; bases not matched to a gene: 7. Written as DNA, the CDR3 is TGCGCCAGCAGCGTAGCGGGAGGGCAGTCCAATGAGCAGTTCTTC. It is translated as CASSVAGGQSNEQFF.

This rearrangement joins TRBV3-1 (or the pseudogene TRBV3-2) to TRBJ1-6, with D hard to call. Per the germline V gene, CDR1 is LGHDT and CDR2 is YNNKEL (reference sequence). This CDR3 spans 13 amino acids. Trimming removed 4 bases at V and 10 bases at J, with 11 bases between. The CDR3 here is CASSPLRHSPLHF. In nucleotides, the CDR3 is TGTGCCAGCAGCCCTCTACGTCACTCACCCCTCCACTTT.

The V and J genes are TRBV29-1 and TRBJ1-5; 8 nucleotides agree with TRBD1. Trimming removed 7 bases from V and 6 bases from J; junction bases left unmatched: 11. The germline V gene has CDR1 SQVTM and CDR2 ANQGSEA. The CDR3 contains 14 residues. The CDR3 protein is CSASNDRGGQPQHF. The CDR3 region has the DNA TGCAGCGCATCCAATGACAGGGGTGGTCAGCCCCAGCATTTT. The variable domain in full, completed from reference TRBV29-1 and TRBJ1-5, reads SAVISQKPSRDICQRGTSLTIQCQVDSQVTMMFWYRQQPGQSLTLIATANQGSEATYESGFVIDKFPISRPNLTFSTLTVSNMSPEDSSIYLCSASNDRGGQPQHFGDGTRLSIL.

The gene calls are TRBV2 and TRBJ1-5; D not resolved. The CDR3 consists of 16 residues. V shed 3 bases and J shed 4 bases, with 16 bases lying between them. CDR1 is SNHLY, CDR2 FYNNEI, per germline. The CDR3 region is CASSDNSGVRNQPQHF. The CDR3 nucleotides are TGTGCCAGCAGTGATAACAGCGGCGTTCGGAATCAGCCCCAGCATTTT.

The chain is built from TRBV4-3 and TRBJ1-5; D perhaps matches TRBD1 (6 bases). V was clipped by 1 base and J by 6 bases, with 7 bases between them. The CDR3 spans 13 residues. Germline V lookup: CDR1 LGHNA, CDR2 YSLEER. As DNA, the CDR3 is TGCGCCAGCAGCCAAGCCAGGGGTCAGCCCCAGCATTTT. This codes for CASSQARGQPQHF.

The chain has TRBV28 and TRBJ1-1; 8 bases fit TRBD1. Per the germline V gene, CDR1 is MDHEN and CDR2 is SYDVKM. The CDR3 is made up of 14 amino acids. Unmatched junction bases numbered 9, after V lost 7 bases and J lost 5 bases. In nucleotides, the CDR3 is TGTGCCAGCAAACCCGACAGGGGAAGGACTGAAGCTTTCTTT. Amino acids: CASKPDRGRTEAFF. Full variable domain (rest looked up from reference TRBV28 and TRBJ1-1): DVKVTQSSRYLVKRTGEKVFLECVQDMDHENMFWYRQDPGLGLRLIYFSYDVKMKEKGDIPEGYSVSREKKERFSLILESASTNQTSMYLCASKPDRGRTEAFFGQGTRLTVV.

This clone was seen only a few times. The chain is built from TRBV7-2 and TRBJ2-2; no firm D call. V shed 5 bases and J shed 7 bases, with 8 bases lying between them. There are 12 residues in the CDR3. Germline loops: CDR1 SGHTA, CDR2 FQGNSA. CDR3 nucleotide sequence: TGTGCCAGCAGCCCCACGGTCGGGGAGCTGTTTTTT. It encodes CASSPTVGELFF. Combining the CDR3 with reference TRBV7-2 and TRBJ2-2 gives the whole variable domain GAGVSQSPSNKVTEKGKDVELRCDPISGHTALYWYRQSLGQGLEFLIYFQGNSAPDKSGLPSDRFSAERTGGSVSTLTIQRTQQEDSAVYLCASSPTVGELFFGEGSRLTVL.

V usage is TRBV7-6 and J usage is TRBJ1-4; no clear D gene. Trimming left V 7 bases short and J 0 bases short, with 12 bases between. The CDR3 runs to 15 residues. Germline values: CDR1 SGHVS, CDR2 FNYEAQ. The CDR3 nucleotides read TGTGCCAGCACCTACAGTGTTGCAACTAATGAAAAACTGTTTTTT. It codes for CASTYSVATNEKLFF. The full variable domain, rest sourced from reference TRBV7-6 and TRBJ1-4, is GAGVSQSPRYKVTKRGQDVALRCDPISGHVSLYWYRQALGQGPEFLTYFNYEAQQDKSGLPNDRFSAERPEGSISTLTIQRTEQRDSAMYRCASTYSVATNEKLFFGSGTQLSVL.

The chain couples TRBV5-6 to TRBJ1-1; D might be TRBD1 (5 bases). Germline V lookup: CDR1 SGHDT, CDR2 YYEEEE. The V gene lost 3 bases and the J gene lost 1 base, with 16 bases spanning the gap. This CDR3 has 16 amino acids. The CDR3 reads CASSWGGAASNTEAFF. In DNA form, the CDR3 reads TGTGCCAGCAGCTGGGGGGGAGCGGCGTCGAACACTGAAGCTTTCTTT.

The chain carries TRBV7-2 and TRBJ1-5; 11 bases map to TRBD1. Germline loops: CDR1 SGHTA, CDR2 FQGNSA. With V trimmed by 4 bases and J by 6 bases, 8 bases remained unmatched. This CDR3 is built from 16 residues. CDR3 protein: CASSSKGQGGTQPQHF. DNA of the CDR3: TGTGCCAGCAGCTCGAAGGGACAGGGGGGAACTCAGCCCCAGCATTTT. Full variable domain (rest looked up from reference TRBV7-2 and TRBJ1-5): GAGVSQSPSNKVTEKGKDVELRCDPISGHTALYWYRQSLGQGLEFLIYFQGNSAPDKSGLPSDRFSAERTGGSVSTLTIQRTQQEDSAVYLCASSSKGQGGTQPQHFGDGTRLSIL.

The V gene is TRBV12-2, the J gene TRBJ2-3; TRBD2, the table's D call, was not compared with the DNA. TRBV12-2 is recorded as a pseudogene. The CDR3 is made up of 16 amino acids. The CDR3 DNA reads as TGTGCAAGTCGCTTAGCGAAGGGAGAGGGCACAGATACGCAGTATTTT. It yields the protein CASRLAKGEGTDTQYF.

CDR3 loop: CASRRLAGGLRDEQFF. CDR3 in DNA: TGTGCCAGCAGGAGACTAGCGGGGGGGCTGAGGGATGAGCAGTTCTTC. This chain connects TRBV28 to TRBJ2-1, with TRBD2 identical over 14 bases. After removal of 6 bases from V and 8 bases from J, the junction contained 9 bases not matched to a gene. The V gene's germline CDR1 is MDHEN and CDR2 SYDVKM. The CDR3 runs to 16 residues.

This rearrangement joins TRBV9 to TRBJ2-2; 7 positions match TRBD1. Germline V gene data show CDR1 as SGDLS and CDR2 as YYNGEE. The length of the CDR3 is 19 residues. The V segment lost 4 bases and the J segment 4 bases; nucleotides outside the gene matches: 19. The CDR3 bases are TGTGCCAGCAGCCACGGTGGCGGACAGGCCAAACGAACCACCGGGGAGCTGTTTTTT. The encoded protein is CASSHGGGQAKRTTGELFF.